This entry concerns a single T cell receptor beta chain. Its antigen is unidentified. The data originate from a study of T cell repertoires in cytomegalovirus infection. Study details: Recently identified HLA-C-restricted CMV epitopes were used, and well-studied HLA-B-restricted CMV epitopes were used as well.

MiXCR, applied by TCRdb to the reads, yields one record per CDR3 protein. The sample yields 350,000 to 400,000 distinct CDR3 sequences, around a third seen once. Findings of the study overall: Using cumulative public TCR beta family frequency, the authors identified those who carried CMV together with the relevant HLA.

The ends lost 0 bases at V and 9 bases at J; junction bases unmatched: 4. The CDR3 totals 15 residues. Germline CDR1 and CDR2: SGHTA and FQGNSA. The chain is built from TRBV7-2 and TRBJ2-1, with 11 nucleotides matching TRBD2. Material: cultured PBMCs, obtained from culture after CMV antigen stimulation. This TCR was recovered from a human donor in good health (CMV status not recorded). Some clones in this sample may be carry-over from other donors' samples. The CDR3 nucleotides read TGTGCCAGCAGCTTAGCTGGGACTAGCGGTAGTGAGCAGTTCTTC. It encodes CASSLAGTSGSEQFF.